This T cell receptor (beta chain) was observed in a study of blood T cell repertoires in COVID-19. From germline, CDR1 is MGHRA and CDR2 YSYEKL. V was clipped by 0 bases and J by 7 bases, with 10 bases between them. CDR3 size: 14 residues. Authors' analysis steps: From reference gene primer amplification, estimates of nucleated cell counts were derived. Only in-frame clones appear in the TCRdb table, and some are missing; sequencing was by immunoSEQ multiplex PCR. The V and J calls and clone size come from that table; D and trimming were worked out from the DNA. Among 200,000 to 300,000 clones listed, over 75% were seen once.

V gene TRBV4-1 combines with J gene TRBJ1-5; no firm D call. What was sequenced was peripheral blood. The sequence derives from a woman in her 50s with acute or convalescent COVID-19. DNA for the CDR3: TGCGCCAGCAGCCAAGATCCCACTCTCCAGCCCCAGCATTTT. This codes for CASSQDPTLQPQHF.